The clone carrying this TCR beta chain has a single count. This specimen comes from a study of blood T cell repertoires in COVID-19. The CDR3 runs 15 residues. CDR1 SGHNT and CDR2 YENEEA come from the germline V gene. V shed 5 bases and J 6 bases; nucleotides not matched to a gene: 8. Here immunoSEQ multiplex PCR was the method, and the copy in TCRdb shows in-frame clones only, minus some. Of hundreds of thousands of clones listed, under 90% are singletons. The rearrangement uses TRBV11-3 and TRBJ2-1, with 9 positions matching TRBD1. This clonotype originated in a man aged 18 to 29 who had recovered from COVID-19. Sequencing was carried out using PBMCs or T cells enriched from blood (not recorded which). The CDR3 DNA reads as TGTGCCAGCAGCGTAGCCGGGACAGGGAGCAATGAGCAGTTCTTC. It specifies CASSVAGTGSNEQFF.